The present entry profiles one T cell receptor beta chain with its context. One entry per CDR3 protein results from TCRdb running MiXCR on the 5' RACE reads. The sample yields fewer than 500,000 distinct CDR3 sequences, around 20% seen once. V was pared by 2 bases and J by 6 bases, with 10 bases between. The CDR3 totals 13 residues. Germline CDR1 and CDR2: LNHDA and SQIVND (reference sequence). The sample comes from a study of T cells after yellow fever vaccination. This chain uses TRBV19 with TRBJ1-1; perhaps TRBD1 as D (5 bases). Sample: PBMCs, taken before the yellow fever booster vaccination. The clonotype originates from a man aged 18 to 29 who received the YFV17D yellow fever vaccine. This chain's CDR3 is CASSISPGPEAFF. The CDR3 nucleotides are TGTGCCAGTAGTATATCTCCGGGACCTGAAGCTTTCTTT.